A single sample gave rise to the 29 T cell receptor beta chains below, sequenced in a study of tumor-infiltrating lymphocytes in oesophageal squamous cell carcinoma (TCRdb year 2016). Libraries were constructed by PCR. This sample was sequenced with an Illumina HiSeq 2000. The public reads were run again by TCRdb, first through fastp at Q25 and then through MiXCR, and only productive beta chains were kept. Rows merge per CDR3 protein into single entries with the most common DNA and genes. The sample data list 10,000 to 15,000 distinct CDR3 sequences, and approximately 47% of these were observed just once. The top ten constitute approximately 15% of the sample. Sample: normal esophageal tissue next to the tumor. The receptors stem from a male donor with esophageal squamous cell carcinoma.

By share, this clonotype ranks as medium-sized. A read error may explain this, as a much larger clone is one base away. The chain carries TRBV7-8 and TRBJ2-7; 9 bases map to TRBD1. Germline assignment: CDR1 SGHVS and CDR2 FQNEAQ. This CDR3 comprises 16 residues. V lost 2 bases and J lost 7; bases outside the gene matches: 12. CDR3 DNA: TGTGCCAGCAGCTTAAGGGGGACAGGGATCAACAATGAGCAGTACTTC. This translates into CASSLRGTGINNEQYF.

The rearrangement joins TRBV5-1 to TRBJ2-4; TRBD2 might be the D (6 bases). CDR1 is SGHRS and CDR2 is YFSETQ in the germline V gene. Trimming cost V 6 bases and J 13 bases, with 17 bases left between them. The CDR3 totals 12 residues. CDR3 region: CASMLAYNEQYF. The CDR3 region has the DNA TGCGCCAGCATGCTAGCGTACAATGAGCAGTACTTC.

The V call is TRBV7-6, the J call TRBJ2-3; D is tentatively TRBD1 or TRBD2 (5 bases each). V was clipped by 3 bases and J by 2 bases, with 6 bases between them. The CDR3 totals 13 residues. Germline CDR1 reads SGHVS; CDR2 reads FNYEAQ. The CDR3 loop is CASSFGTTDTQYF. Written as DNA, the CDR3 is TGTGCCAGCAGCTTCGGGACCACAGATACGCAGTATTTT.

This clonotype has a handful of counts. This rearrangement joins TRBV3-1 to TRBJ2-1, with D hard to call. Trimming removed 0 bases at V and 5 bases at J, with 14 bases between. Germline assignment: CDR1 LGHDT and CDR2 YNNKEL (reference sequence). This CDR3 has 16 residues. CDR3 nucleotide sequence: TGTGCCAGCAGCCAAGATTCGGTGGAGAGACACAATGAGCAGTTCTTC. This encodes CASSQDSVERHNEQFF.

This clonotype showed up many times. The rearrangement uses TRBV9 and TRBJ2-7, with 9 nucleotides matching TRBD2. Germline V gene data show CDR1 as SGDLS and CDR2 as YYNGEE. This CDR3 has 15 residues. With V trimmed by 3 bases and J by 6 bases, 10 bases remained unmatched. CDR3 in DNA: TGTGCCAGCAGCGCATATAGCGGGAGTCGAGGCGAGCAGTACTTC. This translates into CASSAYSGSRGEQYF.

This chain connects TRBV11-2 to TRBJ2-3, with 12 bases identical to TRBD2. Germline CDR1 SGHAT, CDR2 FQNNGV. This CDR3 region has 15 residues. V trimming: 5 bases; J trimming: 6 bases; junction bases outside the gene matches: 6. CDR3: CASSPNTSGRDTQYF. The CDR3 region has the DNA TGTGCCAGCAGCCCGAATACTAGCGGGAGGGATACGCAGTATTTT. The whole variable domain, remainder taken from reference TRBV11-2 and TRBJ2-3, is EAGVAQSPRYKIIEKRQSVAFWCNPISGHATLYWYQQILGQGPKLLIQFQNNGVVDDSQLPKDRFSAERLKGVDSTLKIQPAKLEDSAVYLCASSPNTSGRDTQYFGPGTRLTVL.

A single count supports this clonotype. V gene TRBV19 combines with J gene TRBJ1-1; 8 positions agree with TRBD1. V was pared by 3 bases and J by 7 bases, with 4 bases of the junction left unmatched. This CDR3 region has 13 residues. CDR1 LNHDA and CDR2 SQIVND come from the germline V gene (reference sequence). The CDR3, as DNA: TGTGCCAGTAGTATGGGACAGGTGGTTGAAGCTTTCTTT. As protein: CASSMGQVVEAFF.

Details on this clonotype: A clone one base away is much larger, so this may be a read error. This chain connects TRBV28 to TRBJ2-3; D gene ambiguous. The J call is doubtful: the DNA matches TRBJ2-7 better. The CDR3 has 15 residues. CDR1 is MDHEN, CDR2 SYDVKM, per germline. DNA for the CDR3: TGTGCCAGCAGTTCTATCCCCCCAGCATCCCGGGAGCAGTACTTC. Protein product: CASSSIPPASREQYF.

Concerning this clonotype: This likely comes from a read error, as the CDR3 has no conserved phenylalanine or tryptophan at its end. The limits of the CDR3 on the DNA are not certain, so only TCRdb's listed CDR3 is given. The chain combines TRBV7-4 with TRBJ2-3; TRBD2 reflects the table's D call only, with no check against the DNA. The germline V gene encodes CDR1 SGHVT and CDR2 SQSDAQ. A total of 14 residues make up the CDR3, ends included. The CDR3 here is CASSLENYGYTFGP.

Points on this clonotype: Sequence at one end of the junction differs from germline and may be a read error. The rearrangement uses TRBV7-9 and TRBJ2-5; D is possibly TRBD2 (5 bases). Germline values: CDR1 SEHNR, CDR2 FQNEAQ (reference sequence). The CDR3 totals 13 residues. CDR3 coding DNA: TGTGCTAGCAGCTTAATGGGAGAAGAGACCCAGTACTTC. Encoded protein: CASSLMGEETQYF.

V gene TRBV12-3 or TRBV12-4 combines with J gene TRBJ2-3; possibly TRBD1 for D (5 bases). Trimming removed 2 bases from V and 3 bases from J, with 6 bases in between. The length of the CDR3 is 13 residues. CDR3 bases: TGTGCCAGCAGTTTACACAGGACAGATACGCAGTATTTT. Translating it yields CASSLHRTDTQYF.

The rearrangement joins TRBV7-6 to TRBJ2-7, with 9 bases identical to TRBD1. The trim removed 5 bases at V and 4 bases at J, leaving 3 bases unmatched. This CDR3 is built from 13 residues. From germline, CDR1 is SGHVS and CDR2 FNYEAQ. The chain's CDR3 is CASSVGQGYEQYF. The CDR3, as DNA: TGTGCCAGCAGCGTAGGACAGGGGTACGAGCAGTACTTC. Based on the CDR3 plus reference TRBV7-6 and TRBJ2-7, the full variable domain is GAGVSQSPRYKVTKRGQDVALRCDPISGHVSLYWYRQALGQGPEFLTYFNYEAQQDKSGLPNDRFSAERPEGSISTLTIQRTEQRDSAMYRCASSVGQGYEQYFGPGTRLTVT.

The chain recombines TRBV7-3 with TRBJ2-4, with D perhaps TRBD1 (6 bases). Trimming removed 4 bases at V and 6 bases at J, with 16 bases between. CDR3 length equals 15 residues. The germline gives CDR1 SGHTA, CDR2 FQGTGA. The CDR3 nucleotides are TGTGCCAGCAGCTCAGGAATGGGGGCTGGAAACATTCAGTACTTC. Amino acid sequence: CASSSGMGAGNIQYF.

The chain joins TRBV7-3 to TRBJ2-3, with D perhaps matching TRBD2 (5 bases). The germline CDR1 and CDR2 sequences are SGHTA and FQGTGA. The CDR3 is made up of 14 amino acids. V dropped 5 bases and J dropped 14 bases, with 23 bases sitting between them. The CDR3 sequence: CASSQRPETGELYF. The CDR3 DNA reads TGTGCCAGCAGCCAGAGACCCGAAACCGGGGAGCTGTATTTT.

The chain couples TRBV7-9 to TRBJ2-5; D remains ambiguous. The J call is in doubt because the DNA end fits TRBJ2-1 better. Germline V gene sequence: CDR1 SEHNR, CDR2 FQNEAQ (reference sequence). This CDR3 region has 12 residues. CDR3 DNA sequence: TGTGCCAGCAGCTGGGACTACAATGAGCAGTTCTTC. Its translation: CASSWDYNEQFF.

The chain joins TRBV6-6 to TRBJ2-2; D could derive from TRBD1 or TRBD2 (6 bases each). Per the germline V gene, CDR1 is MNHNY and CDR2 is SVGAGI (reference sequence). This CDR3 comprises 14 residues. Deletions cut 2 bases from V and 3 bases from J, with 7 bases between. The CDR3 sequence is CASSYRGDTGELFF. The CDR3 nucleotides are TGTGCCAGCAGTTACAGGGGGGACACCGGGGAGCTGTTTTTT.

The chain joins TRBV6-5 to TRBJ1-4; the D is unclear. Trimming left V 2 bases short and J 0 bases short, with 13 bases between. From germline, CDR1 is MNHEY and CDR2 SVGAGI. The CDR3 is 17 amino acids. As DNA, the CDR3 is TGTGCCAGCAGTTACCCACTTTCGGAGACAACTAATGAAAAACTGTTTTTT. This encodes CASSYPLSETTNEKLFF.

The genes are TRBV10-2 and TRBJ2-1; no firm D call. Germline V gene sequence: CDR1 WSHSY, CDR2 SAAADI. Trimming stripped 4 bases from V and 10 bases from J, with 11 bases between. The CDR3 contains 12 residues. The CDR3 protein is CASSGSSLEQFF. The CDR3 nucleotides read TGCGCCAGCAGTGGTAGCAGTCTGGAGCAGTTCTTC.

This sequence joins TRBV12-3 or TRBV12-4 and TRBJ2-3; D may be TRBD1 (5 bases). Gene TRBJ2-1 matches the end of the DNA better, so the J call may be wrong. The CDR3 is 16 amino acids. For the CDR3, the DNA is TGTGCCAGCAGTCTTAGCCTTTCAGGGAAGGGCAATGAGCAGTTCTTC. Amino acid sequence: CASSLSLSGKGNEQFF.

This clonotype was recorded many times. The chain employs TRBV27 and TRBJ2-1; a possible D gene is TRBD1 (6 bases). Trimming removed 8 bases at V and 3 bases at J, with 14 bases between. Germline-derived CDR1 and CDR2 are MNHEY and SMNVEV (reference sequence). The length of the CDR3 is 14 residues. CDR3 protein: CASHPDRNYNEQFF. As DNA, the CDR3 is TGTGCCAGCCACCCCGACAGGAACTACAATGAGCAGTTCTTC.

The chain has TRBV7-2 and TRBJ2-3, with 9 bases aligning to TRBD2. Unmatched junction bases numbered 13, after V lost 1 base and J lost 2 bases. Germline values: CDR1 SGHTA, CDR2 FQGNSA. The CDR3 extends over 19 amino acids. This chain's CDR3 is CASSLVPQPLAGTTDTQYF. The CDR3 DNA sequence: TGTGCCAGCAGCTTAGTTCCCCAACCCCTAGCGGGGACCACAGATACGCAGTATTTT.

V gene TRBV7-8 combines with J gene TRBJ2-7; TRBD2 matches 7 bases. V trimming: 4 bases; J trimming: 0 bases; junction bases outside the gene matches: 9. There are 16 residues in the CDR3. From germline, CDR1 is SGHVS and CDR2 FQNEAQ. The CDR3 is CASSSQSGMYSYEQYF. The CDR3 coding sequence is TGTGCCAGCAGCTCACAGAGCGGGATGTACTCCTACGAGCAGTACTTC.

Many counts were recorded for this clonotype. The V gene is TRBV7-6, the J gene TRBJ2-3; D not resolved. The ends were cut back, 0 bases at V and 4 bases at J, with 2 bases in the middle. The CDR3 runs 12 residues. CDR1 is SGHVS and CDR2 is FNYEAQ in the germline V gene. CDR3 amino acids: CASSLAADTQYF. The CDR3 nucleotides read TGTGCCAGCAGCTTAGCGGCAGATACGCAGTATTTT.

V usage is TRBV10-2 and J usage is TRBJ2-1; unclear D gene. The germline gives CDR1 WSHSY, CDR2 SAAADI. V was clipped by 3 bases and J by 4 bases, with 7 bases between them. This CDR3 region has 13 residues. The CDR3 DNA follows: TGCGCCAGCAGTGAACCGGATTACAATGAGCAGTTCTTC. It encodes CASSEPDYNEQFF.

The V call is TRBV5-1, the J call TRBJ2-1, with a weak D call TRBD2 (6 bases). Trimming took off 4 bases at V and 3 bases at J, with 14 bases between the two ends. The CDR3 is 15 amino acids. Per germline, CDR1 SGHRS and CDR2 YFSETQ. CDR3 loop: CASSQGLTDYNEQFF. For the CDR3, the DNA is TGCGCCAGCAGCCAGGGACTTACAGACTACAATGAGCAGTTCTTC. Complete variable domain (other parts from reference TRBV5-1 and TRBJ2-1): KAGVTQTPRYLIKTRGQQVTLSCSPISGHRSVSWYQQTPGQGLQFLFEYFSETQRNKGNFPGRFSGRQFSNSRSEMNVSTLELGDSALYLCASSQGLTDYNEQFFGPGTRLTVL.

At least ten counts were recorded for this clonotype. This chain joins TRBV10-1 and TRBJ2-3, with 8 positions matching TRBD2. The V gene end was trimmed by 8 bases and the J gene end by 3 bases; junction bases not matched to a gene: 10. This CDR3 region has 15 residues. The germline V gene has CDR1 WNHNN and CDR2 SYGVQD (reference sequence). DNA of the CDR3: TGCGCCAGCCAAAAAGCGGGAGACGGGACAGATACGCAGTATTTT. This encodes CASQKAGDGTDTQYF.

By share, this clonotype ranks as large. The chain joins TRBV7-6 to TRBJ2-3; 14 bases map to TRBD2. The CDR3 extends over 17 amino acids. Unmatched junction bases numbered 5, after V lost 4 bases and J lost 2 bases. Per germline, CDR1 SGHVS and CDR2 FNYEAQ. The CDR3 reads CASSSRLAGGITDTQYF. The CDR3, as DNA: TGTGCCAGCAGCTCAAGACTAGCGGGAGGGATCACAGATACGCAGTATTTT.

This sequence joins TRBV4-1 and TRBJ2-7, with 11 bases lining up with TRBD1. J was trimmed by 1 base and V by 1 base; bases with no gene match: 0. Germline assignment: CDR1 MGHRA and CDR2 YSYEKL. The CDR3 has 15 residues. Here the CDR3 reads CASSQGDRGSYEQYF. The CDR3 nucleotides read TGCGCCAGCAGCCAAGGGGACAGGGGGTCCTACGAGCAGTACTTC.

The chain joins TRBV6-1 to TRBJ2-1; 7 nucleotides match TRBD1. The DNA end lines up better with TRBJ2-7; the J call may be wrong. This CDR3 contains 14 residues. Germline loops: CDR1 MNHNS, CDR2 SASEGT. In DNA, the CDR3 is TGTGCCAGCAGCCCGGGCCCCGACAGGGCCAAGCAGTACTTC. The encoded protein is CASSPGPDRAKQYF.